Presented here are 24 T cell receptor beta chains from one specimen sequenced in a study of Graves' ophthalmopathy and Graves' hyperthyroidism. RNA transcripts were the source from which TCR beta CDR3 regions were amplified. The first-round RT-PCR employed HTBI primers together with the Qiagen OneStep RT-PCR kit. A multiplex PCR was then performed as the second round. A single record per CDR3 protein comes from TCRdb applying MiXCR to the multiplex PCR reads. The sample lists under 250,000 distinct CDR3 sequences; about a fifth were seen once. What was sequenced was peripheral blood. The receptor source for this set is a woman aged 45 to 65 with Graves' ophthalmopathy.

In its sample, this clonotype was seen a few times. The chain uses TRBV19 and TRBJ2-5; D might be TRBD1 (6 bases). Germline values: CDR1 LNHDA, CDR2 SQIVND (reference sequence). The CDR3 spans 14 residues. V gave up 2 bases and J gave up 4 bases, with 11 bases separating them. The CDR3 sequence is CASSILGARETQYF. The DNA for the CDR3 is TGTGCCAGTAGTATATTGGGGGCTAGAGAGACCCAGTACTTC.

The chain carries TRBV2 and TRBJ2-7, with D perhaps matching TRBD1 (6 bases). This CDR3 has 18 amino acids. V was pared by 6 bases and J by 2 bases, with 26 bases between. Germline V gene data show CDR1 as SNHLY and CDR2 as FYNNEI. The CDR3 region has the DNA TGTGCCAGCAGCCTACCCCGGGACAATACCGTACAAACCTACGAGCAGTACTTC. Its translation: CASSLPRDNTVQTYEQYF.

This clonotype was recorded at least ten times. V gene TRBV30 combines with J gene TRBJ1-5; a possible D gene is TRBD1 (5 bases). The V end lost 4 bases, the J end lost 7 bases, and 11 bases lay between the germline ends. The germline V gene encodes CDR1 GTSNPN and CDR2 SVGIG (reference sequence). The CDR3 contains 12 residues. This chain's CDR3 is CAWNWRGQPQHF. As DNA, the CDR3 is TGTGCCTGGAACTGGAGGGGCCAGCCCCAGCATTTT.

This clonotype has a count of ten or more. The chain combines TRBV20-1 with TRBJ1-1; D unresolved. The CDR3 has 13 residues. Germline loops: CDR1 DFQATT, CDR2 SNEGSKA (reference sequence). Trimming took 3 bases from V and 1 from J, leaving 9 bases between them. CDR3 bases: TGCAGTGCTAGTTGGTGGGGGAACACTGAAGCTTTCTTT. Amino acids: CSASWWGNTEAFF.

Many counts were recorded for this clonotype. CDR3 loop: CAGTAFGGSQETQYF. For the CDR3, the DNA is TGTGCCGGGACCGCTTTTGGGGGATCCCAAGAGACCCAGTACTTC. This chain uses TRBV30 with TRBJ2-5; D possibly matches TRBD1 or TRBD2 (5 bases each). V was trimmed by 8 bases and J by 1 base, leaving 20 bases between them. Looked up from germline, CDR1 is GTSNPN and CDR2 is SVGIG (reference sequence). The CDR3 sequence is 15 residues long.

This clonotype has at least ten counts. Here the CDR3 DNA reads TGTGCCAGCATGATAGCGGGAGGTCACGAGCAGTACTTC. It translates to CASMIAGGHEQYF. The chain is built from TRBV6-1 and TRBJ2-7, with TRBD2 matching 10 bases. Per germline, CDR1 MNHNS and CDR2 SASEGT. This CDR3 is 13 amino acids long. Trimming removed 7 bases from V and 5 bases from J; junction bases left unmatched: 5.

This clonotype was seen ten or more times. This chain connects TRBV6-5 to TRBJ2-5; D not certain. V gave up 7 bases and J gave up 5 bases, with 8 bases separating them. The CDR3 consists of 11 residues. Germline V lookup: CDR1 MNHEY, CDR2 SVGAGI. CDR3 DNA sequence: TGTGCCAGCACCTTGGGGGAGACCCAGTACTTC. Translating gives CASTLGETQYF.

The chain carries TRBV6-2 or TRBV6-3 and TRBJ1-1, with TRBD1 matching 10 bases. V lost 6 bases and J lost 5; bases outside the gene matches: 6. CDR1 and CDR2 (germline): MNHEY, SVGEGT. The CDR3 runs 14 residues. CDR3 protein: CASRRKGQGTEAFF. In nucleotides, the CDR3 is TGTGCCAGCAGACGGAAGGGACAGGGGACTGAAGCTTTCTTT.

This clonotype showed up many times. V is TRBV12-3 or TRBV12-4 and J is TRBJ1-6; unclear D gene. The V end was cut by 0 bases, the J end by 7 bases, with 7 bases between. The CDR3 has 14 residues. CDR3 sequence reads: CASSLALENSPLHF. The CDR3 nucleotides read TGTGCCAGCAGTTTAGCGCTCGAGAATTCACCCCTCCACTTT.

CDR3: CASSRGTELTEAFF. CDR3 nucleotides: TGTGCCAGCAGCCGGGGGACAGAGCTCACTGAAGCTTTCTTT. The chain carries TRBV4-2 and TRBJ1-1; TRBD1 aligns across 7 bases. Germline V gene sequence: CDR1 LGHNA, CDR2 YNFKEQ. There are 14 residues in the CDR3. With 4 bases clipped from V and 4 bases from J, the junction kept 6 bases outside the gene matches.

Notes on this clonotype: A read error may explain this, as a much larger clone is one base away. The V call is TRBV24-1, the J call TRBJ2-7; 11 bases match TRBD1. The CDR3 spans 15 residues. Looked up from germline, CDR1 is KGHDR and CDR2 is SFDVKD. The CDR3 DNA reads as TGTGGCACCAGTGACGGACAGGGGGCGAACTACGAGCAGTACTTC. It is translated as CGTSDGQGANYEQYF.

The rearrangement uses TRBV20-1 and TRBJ2-5, with TRBD2 matching 7 bases. V was clipped by 6 bases and J by 1 base; unmatched bases: 5. The CDR3 covers 13 residues. The germline gives CDR1 DFQATT, CDR2 SNEGSKA (reference sequence). DNA of the CDR3: TGCAGTGCCCCACGGACTAGCCAAGAGACCCAGTACTTC. Its protein is CSAPRTSQETQYF.

About this clonotype itself: At one boundary the junction diverges from the germline segment, which might be a read error. The chain has TRBV20-1 and TRBJ2-2, with 7 bases aligning to TRBD1. Germline V gives CDR1 DFQATT, CDR2 SNEGSKA (reference sequence). This CDR3 spans 12 amino acids. CDR3 protein: CGASQGAGELFF. The CDR3 coding sequence is TGCGGTGCTTCCCAGGGGGCCGGGGAGCTGTTTTTT.

About this clonotype: Compared with germline, one end of the junction differs, possibly owing to a read error. Here the CDR3 DNA reads TGTGCCAGCATCGGACTGACCTACGAGCAGTGCTTC. Amino acid sequence: CASIGLTYEQCF. V gene TRBV12-3 or TRBV12-4 combines with J gene TRBJ2-7; a possible D gene is TRBD2 (5 bases). The CDR3 sequence is 12 residues long.

This clonotype was detected many times. The chain links TRBV5-1 to TRBJ2-7, with no clear D. The CDR3 covers 14 residues. Germline values: CDR1 SGHRS, CDR2 YFSETQ. Trimming pared 1 base from V and 4 bases from J, leaving 12 bases between. CDR3 sequence (DNA): TGCGCCAGCAGCTTGTCAGTCCGGAGTTACGAGCAGTACTTC. Its translation is CASSLSVRSYEQYF. The complete variable domain, with remaining parts taken from reference TRBV5-1 and TRBJ2-7, reads KAGVTQTPRYLIKTRGQQVTLSCSPISGHRSVSWYQQTPGQGLQFLFEYFSETQRNKGNFPGRFSGRQFSNSRSEMNVSTLELGDSALYLCASSLSVRSYEQYFGPGTRLTVT.

This clonotype was counted ten times or more. V gene TRBV2 combines with J gene TRBJ2-7; D gene unclear. The V end was cut by 2 bases, the J end by 0 bases, with 14 bases between. The length of the CDR3 is 16 residues. CDR1 is SNHLY, CDR2 FYNNEI, per germline. This CDR3 is CASSERGFKGSYEQYF. The CDR3 nucleotides read TGTGCCAGCAGTGAACGCGGATTTAAGGGCTCCTACGAGCAGTACTTC.

This clonotype was picked up many times. V and J are TRBV7-3 and TRBJ2-5, with D tentatively TRBD2 (6 bases). The CDR3 spans 15 residues. V gave up 4 bases and J gave up 2 bases, with 14 bases separating them. CDR1 is SGHTA and CDR2 is FQGTGA in the germline V gene. CDR3 protein: CASSSVGGRQETQYF. As DNA, the CDR3 is TGTGCCAGCAGCTCTGTGGGGGGTAGGCAAGAGACCCAGTACTTC.

This clonotype was detected only a few times. The chain is built from TRBV28 and TRBJ1-2, with D perhaps TRBD1 (5 bases). The germline V gene encodes CDR1 MDHEN and CDR2 SYDVKM. V lost 4 bases, J lost 10 bases, and 19 bases lay in between. This CDR3 has 14 residues. CDR3 nucleotides: TGTGCCAGCAGTTACACCCACGACAGACCCCACTACACCTTC. The encoded protein is CASSYTHDRPHYTF.

This chain uses TRBV5-6 with TRBJ2-7, with a weak D call TRBD1 (7 bases). Germline assignment: CDR1 SGHDT and CDR2 YYEEEE. Trimming pared 2 bases from V and 2 bases from J, leaving 11 bases between. There are 14 residues in the CDR3. The CDR3 coding sequence is TGTGCCAGCAGCTTCAGGGGGGAGCCCTACGAGCAGTACTTC. This translates into CASSFRGEPYEQYF.

The sample holds a few counts of this clonotype. This sequence joins TRBV7-2 and TRBJ1-6; D unresolved. CDR3 length: 13 amino acids. Germline CDR1 SGHTA, CDR2 FQGNSA. V was cut by 4 bases and J by 7 bases, with 8 bases left in between. CDR3 amino acids: CASSSSTNSPLHF. The CDR3 bases are TGTGCCAGCAGCTCCTCGACGAATTCACCCCTCCACTTT.

At least ten counts were recorded for this clonotype. The CDR3 spells CASSEAQALRDVRQGQYF. The CDR3 nucleotides read TGTGCCAGCAGTGAAGCGCAGGCTCTCCGGGACGTACGTCAGGGGCAGTACTTC. This chain connects TRBV2 to TRBJ2-7; D tentatively reads TRBD1 or TRBD2 (5 bases each). In germline, CDR1 is SNHLY, CDR2 FYNNEI. The CDR3 consists of 18 residues. The ends were cut back, 0 bases at V and 9 bases at J, with 27 bases in the middle. Drawing the rest from reference TRBV2 and TRBJ2-7, the complete variable domain is EPEVTQTPSHQVTQMGQEVILRCVPISNHLYFYWYRQILGQKVEFLVSFYNNEISEKSEIFDDQFSVERPDGSNFTLKIRSTKLEDSAMYFCASSEAQALRDVRQGQYFGPGTRLTVT.

In its sample, this clonotype was seen many times. This rearrangement joins TRBV12-3 or TRBV12-4 to TRBJ2-7; TRBD1 matches at 7 bases. The V and J ends lost 5 bases and 2 bases, in that order; junction bases with no gene match: 6. The CDR3 has 14 amino acids. CDR3 coding DNA: TGTGCCAGCAGTAAATCCGGGACAGCCTACGAGCAGTACTTC. Translation: CASSKSGTAYEQYF.

The chain's CDR3 is CASSREGARAFF. CDR3 DNA: TGTGCCAGCAGCCGCGAGGGCGCGAGGGCTTTCTTT. The chain has TRBV3-1 and TRBJ1-1; D is unresolved. Deletions cut 4 bases from V and 11 bases from J, with 14 bases between. The CDR3 contains 12 residues. The germline V gene encodes CDR1 LGHDT and CDR2 YNNKEL (reference sequence).

This clonotype has more than one count but fewer than ten. The rearrangement links TRBV30 to TRBJ2-7; D is unresolved. CDR1 and CDR2 (germline): GTSNPN, SVGIG (reference sequence). Trimming took off 2 bases at V and 0 bases at J, with 11 bases between the two ends. The CDR3 loop spans 14 amino acids. CDR3 sequence reads: CAWSQMADSYEQYF. CDR3 bases: TGTGCCTGGAGTCAGATGGCAGACTCCTACGAGCAGTACTTC.